This T cell receptor beta chain is drawn from a study of T cells expressing NK-cell markers. About the study: According to the study, TCR beta repertoires originated from sorted CD3+CD56+NKG2C+, CD3+CD56+NKG2C- and CD3+CD56-NKG2C+ T cells. Whole-study findings and limits: HCMV specificity of the expanded NKG2C+ T cell clones was not established. Of the CD8+ T cells in five or six donors, roughly 1.0-7.0% belonged to dominant NKG2C+ clonotypes.

The authors made TCR beta cDNA libraries by 5'RACE template switching. This switching added a universal primer site and UMIs. Using the 5' RACE reads, TCRdb records one entry per CDR3 protein without DNA. The listing contains fewer than 200,000 distinct CDR3 sequences. As concerns this clonotype: Its target is not known.

Germline V CDR1 and CDR2: SGHTA, FQGTGA. This CDR3 is 15 amino acids long. This TCR came from a woman aged 18 to 75 in good health. The chain has TRBV7-3 and TRBJ2-3; the D call from TCRdb, TRBD1, cannot be confirmed without DNA. Sequenced: blood T cells: a sorted CD56 or NKG2C T cell subset, CD4+ or CD8+ T cells, or bulk PBMC T cells (not recorded which). CDR3 sequence: CASSLGGPTSDTQYF. Using reference TRBV7-3 and TRBJ2-3 for the parts outside the CDR3, the full variable domain is GAGVSQTPSNKVTEKGKYVELRCDPISGHTALYWYRQSLGQGPEFLIYFQGTGAADDSGLPNDRFFAVRPEGSVSTLKIQRTERGDSAVYLCASSLGGPTSDTQYFGPGTRLTVL.